This T cell receptor beta chain derives from a study of shared clonotypes between healthy human individuals. The wider study: Participating donors consisted of two women and a few men aged 18 to 49. Study-level points and caveats: Limited genetic and exposure-history diversity came from having few donors.

Replicate PCRs for unsorted PBMC used 300 ng DNA (around 30,000 T cell genomes). Using immunoSEQ multiplex PCR, the repertoire was profiled, and TCRdb retains in-frame clones only, with some absent. The sample carries about 490,000 clones, approximately 81% recorded once. The CDR3 totals 11 residues. V shed 4 bases and J shed 2 bases, with 2 bases lying between them. Germline CDR1 MNHNY, CDR2 SVGAGI (reference sequence). Concerning this clone itself: What it binds is not known.

Specimen: PBMCs. The clonotype comes from a woman in her thirties or forties in good health. Some clones in this sample may be carry-over from other donors' samples. This rearrangement joins TRBV6-6 to TRBJ2-5; D call uncertain. As DNA, the CDR3 is TGTGCCAGCAGTTCGCAAGAGACCCAGTACTTC. It is translated as CASSSQETQYF.